Shown below are 20 T cell receptor beta chains from a single sample sequenced in a study of cytomegalovirus exposure and HLA in healthy donors. The PCR had 60 Vbeta and 13 Jbeta primers. The assay was immunoSEQ multiplex PCR, and TCRdb's table has in-frame clones only and misses some. This sample has 150,000 to 200,000 clones, with 80% to 85% found just once. Sequenced material: PBMCs. The receptors come from a girl between 2 and 10 years old in good health and CMV-seropositive.

The chain joins TRBV19 to TRBJ1-5; possibly TRBD1 for D (5 bases). With 2 bases removed from V and 7 bases from J, the gap between germline ends came to 6 bases. The CDR3 is 12 amino acids. The germline gives CDR1 LNHDA, CDR2 SQIVND (reference sequence). CDR3 in DNA: TGTGCCAGTAGTATATGGGGCCAGCCCCAGCATTTT. Translation: CASSIWGQPQHF. Full variable domain (rest looked up from reference TRBV19 and TRBJ1-5): DGGITQSPKYLFRKEGQNVTLSCEQNLNHDAMYWYRQDPGQGLRLIYYSQIVNDFQKGDIAEGYSVSREKKESFPLTVTSAQKNPTAFYLCASSIWGQPQHFGDGTRLSIL.

The chain joins TRBV4-1 to TRBJ2-1; 15 nucleotides align to TRBD2. Germline lookup yields CDR1 MGHRA and CDR2 YSYEKL. Germline trimming cut 5 bases from V and 9 bases from J; bases unmatched to any gene: 14. The CDR3 contains 18 residues. The CDR3, as DNA: TGCGCCAGCAGCTCGCGGACTAGCGGGAGGGCCGGTAGTAGTGAGCAGTTCTTC. The encoded protein is CASSSRTSGRAGSSEQFF.

This clone turned up a few times. This rearrangement joins TRBV7-6 to TRBJ1-1, with unresolved D. Trimming shortened V by 1 base and J by 1 base, and 10 bases separated the two germline ends. This CDR3 region has 15 residues. Germline V lookup: CDR1 SGHVS, CDR2 FNYEAQ. The CDR3 region has the DNA TGTGCCAGCAGCTTAGTTCGGGGTGGGAACACTGAAGCTTTCTTT. Amino acid sequence: CASSLVRGGNTEAFF.

The V and J genes are TRBV28 and TRBJ2-3, with 8 bases aligning to TRBD2. Trimming removed 2 bases from V and 5 bases from J; junction bases left unmatched: 6. The CDR3 extends over 15 amino acids. Germline V gene lookup returns CDR1 MDHEN and CDR2 SYDVKM. As DNA, the CDR3 is TGTGCCAGCAGTTTACTGGCGGGAGGTAAAGATACGCAGTATTTT. Translation gives CASSLLAGGKDTQYF.

The V call is TRBV5-1, the J call TRBJ2-2; D perhaps matches TRBD2 (6 bases). The CDR3 consists of 15 residues. V gave up 5 bases and J gave up 3 bases, with 14 bases separating them. Germline CDR1 reads SGHRS; CDR2 reads YFSETQ. The CDR3 protein is CASSLPGVDTGELFF. Written as DNA, the CDR3 is TGCGCCAGCAGTCTTCCGGGGGTGGACACCGGGGAGCTGTTTTTT.

There are a few counts of this clone. V gene TRBV30 combines with J gene TRBJ2-3; weak D call: TRBD1 (6 bases). Germline V gene sequence: CDR1 GTSNPN, CDR2 SVGIG (reference sequence). The CDR3 totals 14 residues. In nucleotides, the CDR3 is TGTGCTTGGGGGACATGGGGCGTCACAGATACGCAGTATTTT. Protein: CAWGTWGVTDTQYF.

V is TRBV5-1 and J is TRBJ2-7; TRBD1 matches at 11 bases. Germline CDR1 reads SGHRS; CDR2 reads YFSETQ. Losses at the gene ends were 3 bases for V and 7 bases for J; bases not matched to a gene: 3. There are 13 residues in the CDR3. The CDR3 DNA sequence: TGCGCCAGCAGCTCGGGACAGGGGGGGGAGCAGTACTTC. It translates to CASSSGQGGEQYF.

Worth noting for this clone: The same CDR3 is also encoded by other DNA sequences in this sample. This chain joins TRBV7-9 and TRBJ2-3, with D uncertain. CDR3 length equals 12 residues. V lost 5 bases and J 0 bases, leaving 3 bases between the germline ends. Germline CDR1 is SEHNR and CDR2 is FQNEAQ (reference sequence). Here the CDR3 DNA reads TGTGCCAGCAGCCTGAGCACAGATACGCAGTATTTT. Its protein is CASSLSTDTQYF.

This clone has a handful of counts. The chain couples TRBV6-5 to TRBJ2-7; 7 bases fit TRBD2. The ends lost 0 bases at V and 2 bases at J; junction bases unmatched: 4. The CDR3 loop spans 15 amino acids. CDR1 and CDR2 (germline): MNHEY, SVGAGI. The chain's CDR3 is CASSYSSGRAYEQYF. CDR3 nucleotide sequence: TGTGCCAGCAGTTACTCTAGCGGGCGGGCCTACGAGCAGTACTTC.

The chain combines TRBV30 with TRBJ2-7; the match to TRBD1 covers 8 bases. The V gene's germline CDR1 is GTSNPN and CDR2 SVGIG (reference sequence). This CDR3 is 15 amino acids long. V lost 3 bases to trimming and J lost 2 bases; unmatched junction nucleotides: 9. The CDR3 region is CAWRPPGTGAYEQYF. DNA of the CDR3: TGTGCCTGGAGACCGCCCGGGACAGGCGCCTACGAGCAGTACTTC.

CDR3 protein: CASSPTSSGNTIYF. As DNA, the CDR3 is TGTGCCAGCAGCCCGACATCCTCTGGAAACACCATATATTTT. V is TRBV28 and J is TRBJ1-3; D not resolved. The germline gives CDR1 MDHEN, CDR2 SYDVKM. Trimming took 6 bases from V and 0 from J, leaving 9 bases between them. CDR3 length: 14 amino acids.

In its sample, this clone was seen a few times. This sequence joins TRBV7-9 and TRBJ1-5; no definite D call. The CDR3 sequence is 16 residues long. The ends were cut back, 3 bases at V and 0 bases at J, with 12 bases in the middle. The germline V gene has CDR1 SEHNR and CDR2 FQNEAQ (reference sequence). CDR3 in DNA: TGTGCCAGCAGCTTTGAGGGAGGAAATAGCAATCAGCCCCAGCATTTT. Amino acid sequence: CASSFEGGNSNQPQHF.

The chain has TRBV5-6 and TRBJ1-3; D might be TRBD1 (6 bases). This CDR3 is 16 amino acids long. CDR1 is SGHDT, CDR2 YYEEEE, per germline. V lost 1 base to trimming and J lost 0 bases, with 11 bases between them. For the CDR3, the DNA is TGTGCCAGCAGCTTGATAGGGACATACTCTGGAAACACCATATATTTT. Its translation: CASSLIGTYSGNTIYF.

The V gene is TRBV5-6, the J gene TRBJ2-7, with 7 bases fitting TRBD1. This CDR3 contains 15 residues. Germline V gene lookup returns CDR1 SGHDT and CDR2 YYEEEE. The trim removed 5 bases at V and 5 bases at J, leaving 13 bases unmatched. The CDR3 loop is CASRKNRGGWDEQYF. The CDR3 nucleotides read TGTGCCAGCAGAAAAAACAGGGGCGGATGGGACGAGCAGTACTTC.

This chain connects TRBV27 to TRBJ1-5; D not certain. The CDR3 sequence is 13 residues long. Trimming left V 5 bases short and J 4 bases short, with 9 bases between. Germline assignment: CDR1 MNHEY and CDR2 SMNVEV (reference sequence). As DNA, the CDR3 is TGTGCCAGCAGTGGGCGGGGAAATCAGCCCCAGCATTTT. Its protein is CASSGRGNQPQHF.

J is TRBJ1-5 and V is TRBV7-2; D might be TRBD1 (5 bases). This CDR3 comprises 14 residues. CDR1 and CDR2 from the germline V gene are SGHTA and FQGNSA. V lost 0 bases and J lost 5, with 8 bases in between. The CDR3 reads CASSLAGGDQPQHF. The CDR3 DNA sequence: TGTGCCAGCAGCTTAGCAGGAGGGGATCAGCCCCAGCATTTT.

V gene TRBV5-8 combines with J gene TRBJ1-5; 10 nucleotides agree with TRBD1. The CDR3 is 15 residues long. Germline V gene data show CDR1 as SGHTS and CDR2 as YDEGEE. The V gene end was trimmed by 3 bases and the J gene end by 2 bases; junction bases not matched to a gene: 2. DNA of the CDR3: TGTGCCAGCAGCTGGACAGGGGGTGGCAATCAGCCCCAGCATTTT. It translates to CASSWTGGGNQPQHF.

CDR3 in amino acids: CASSQDPTAGFGNTIYF. The CDR3 nucleotides read TGTGCCAGCAGCCAAGATCCAACAGCGGGGTTTGGAAACACCATATATTTT. The chain carries TRBV14 and TRBJ1-3, with unresolved D. The CDR3 spans 17 residues. V lost 0 bases to trimming and J lost 3 bases, with 15 bases between them. The germline V gene has CDR1 SGHDN and CDR2 FVKESK.

This clone has a handful of counts. V gene TRBV28 combines with J gene TRBJ1-1; D uncertain. Trimming took 4 bases from V and 3 from J, leaving 12 bases between them. Germline values: CDR1 MDHEN, CDR2 SYDVKM. The CDR3 covers 14 residues. The CDR3, as DNA: TGTGCCAGCAGTTGGGGTCGGGGTTACACTGAAGCTTTCTTT. Protein: CASSWGRGYTEAFF.

On this clone itself: The germline gene is not matched at one end of the junction; a read error may be the cause. J is TRBJ2-7 and V is TRBV5-1, with TRBD2 matching 15 bases. Germline V gene lookup returns CDR1 SGHRS and CDR2 YFSETQ. This CDR3 is built from 13 residues. DNA of the CDR3: TGCGCCAGCGGACTAGCGGGAGGGTACGAGCAGCACTTC. Its protein product is CASGLAGGYEQHF. The full variable domain, rest sourced from reference TRBV5-1 and TRBJ2-7, is KAGVTQTPRYLIKTRGQQVTLSCSPISGHRSVSWYQQTPGQGLQFLFEYFSETQRNKGNFPGRFSGRQFSNSRSEMNVSTLELGDSALYLCASGLAGGYEQHFGPGTRLTVT.